This section outlines one TCR beta chain sequence together with its context. The clone's antigen remains unknown. Base qualities are missing; no much larger clone stands one base away. The sample belongs to a study of OX40 agonist ivuxolimab in advanced cancers. Looking at the study overall: Ivuxolimab, which targeted the costimulatory receptor OX40 (CD134), was an agonistic, fully human IgG2 monoclonal antibody. Among the approximately 54 dose-escalation patients, some 19 had hepatocellular carcinoma, roughly 15 melanoma, 9 renal cell carcinoma and 9 head and neck cancer. Intravenous ivuxolimab was administered to patients every 2 weeks at six dose levels: 0.01, 0.1, 0.3, 1.5, 3 and 10 mg/kg. Patients were allowed to have had prior anti-PD-1, anti-PD-L1 or anti-CTLA-4 therapy, and 40% to 45% of the dose-escalation patients had previously received checkpoint inhibitors. The paper covers the monotherapy dose-escalation part of the phase I ivuxolimab trial, which included N ≈ 54 patients. Three dose-escalation patients achieved partial responses, one with hepatocellular carcinoma and two with cutaneous melanoma. The dose-escalation cohort was 82.7% male with a mean age of around 64 years, ranging from about 20 to 85. Peripheral TCRbeta sequencing aimed to test whether ivuxolimab altered TCR sequence diversity and caused clonal T-cell expansion. The paper's findings and limits, for the study overall: Which antigens the clonally expanded peripheral T cells were specific for was not determined. Low levels of normalized T-cell clonal expansion were also seen in some patients who did not respond. On average, CD8+ T cells showed more expanded clones than CD4+ T cells after ivuxolimab. Clonal expansion of both CD4+ and CD8+ blood T cells was observed from baseline to week 6 at doses 0.1 to 3.0 mg/kg. In the 0.1-3.0 mg/kg groups, partial responders were among the patients with the lowest normalized peripheral clonal expansion, particularly in CD8+ T cells.

Patients with a history of autoimmune disease or receiving systemic immunosuppression were excluded from the trial. Peripheral blood for TCR sequencing was drawn from every dose cohort at baseline, at cycle 4 day 1 and at cycle 7 day 1. The samples were drawn from a first-in-human, open-label, multicenter phase I dose-escalation trial of ivuxolimab. Adults with locally advanced or metastatic melanoma, renal cell carcinoma, hepatocellular carcinoma or head and neck squamous cell carcinoma were enrolled in the trial. Before TCR sequencing, CD4+ T cells and CD8+ T cells from peripheral blood were sorted into separate populations. CDR3 length: 15 amino acids, cysteine to phenylalanine. Just the 45-base CDR3 DNA is kept, in frame starting at base 1. CDR1 and CDR2 (SGHTA, FQGNSA) derive from the germline V gene. The germline V and J ends show losses of 5 bases and 10 bases respectively, and no gene match explains 13 bases of the junction.

For sequencing of the TCRbeta CDR3 region, genomic DNA was extracted from the sorted cells. The immunoSEQ Assay was used to sequence the TCRbeta CDR3 regions. Imported from immuneACCESS, the table was reduced by TCRdb to in-frame sequences with V and J called. These copies leave out some clones; in studies compared against another copy, an unresolved V gene accounts for under half, and the cause of the remainder is not known. This sample has approximately 130,000 clones in its table, and 90% of those were observed once. The top ten hold around 1% of the sample. The chain is encoded by TRBV7-2 joined to TRBJ2-3; TRBD2 aligns with 9 central bases. The receptor's source is an adult with an advanced solid tumor such as melanoma, head and neck, liver or kidney cancer. Specimen: CD4+ or CD8+ T cells sorted from blood, collected in a trial of the OX40 agonist ivuxolimab. The nucleotide sequence is TGTGCCAGCAGCGGGAGGGTAGCGGGGGTAGGGGCGCAGTATTTT. This yields the protein CASSGRVAGVGAQYF. The entire variable domain, with the stretches around the CDR3 drawn from the reference TRBV7-2 and TRBJ2-3 proteins, is GAGVSQSPSNKVTEKGKDVELRCDPISGHTALYWYRQSLGQGLEFLIYFQGNSAPDKSGLPSDRFSAERTGGSVSTLTIQRTQQEDSAVYLCASSGRVAGVGAQYFGPGTRLTVL.